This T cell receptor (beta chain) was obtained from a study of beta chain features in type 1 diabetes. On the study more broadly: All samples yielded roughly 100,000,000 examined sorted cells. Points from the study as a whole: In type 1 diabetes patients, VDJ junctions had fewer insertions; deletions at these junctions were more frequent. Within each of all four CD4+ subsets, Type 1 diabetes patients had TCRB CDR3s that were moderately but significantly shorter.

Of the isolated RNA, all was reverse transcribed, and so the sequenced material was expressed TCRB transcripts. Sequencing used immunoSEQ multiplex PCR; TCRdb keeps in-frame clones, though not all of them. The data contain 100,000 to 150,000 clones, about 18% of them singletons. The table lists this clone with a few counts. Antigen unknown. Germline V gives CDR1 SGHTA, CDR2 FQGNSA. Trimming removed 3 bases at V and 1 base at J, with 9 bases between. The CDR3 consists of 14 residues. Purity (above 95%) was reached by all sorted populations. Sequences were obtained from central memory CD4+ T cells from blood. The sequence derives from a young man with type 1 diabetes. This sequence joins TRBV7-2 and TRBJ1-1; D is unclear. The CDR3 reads CASSFTGRNTEAFF. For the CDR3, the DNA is TGTGCCAGCAGCTTCACGGGGAGGAACACTGAAGCTTTCTTT.